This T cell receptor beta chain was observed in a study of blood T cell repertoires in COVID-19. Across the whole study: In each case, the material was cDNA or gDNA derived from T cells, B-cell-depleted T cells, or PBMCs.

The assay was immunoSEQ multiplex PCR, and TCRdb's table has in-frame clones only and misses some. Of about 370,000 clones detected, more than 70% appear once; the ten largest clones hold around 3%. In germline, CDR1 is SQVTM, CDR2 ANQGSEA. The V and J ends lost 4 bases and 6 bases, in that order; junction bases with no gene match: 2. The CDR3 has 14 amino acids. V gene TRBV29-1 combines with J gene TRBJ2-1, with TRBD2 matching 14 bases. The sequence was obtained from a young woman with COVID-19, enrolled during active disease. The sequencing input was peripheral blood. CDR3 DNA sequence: TGCAGCGTTGGGGGGACTAGCGGGGGCAATGAGCAGTTCTTC. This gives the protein CSVGGTSGGNEQFF.